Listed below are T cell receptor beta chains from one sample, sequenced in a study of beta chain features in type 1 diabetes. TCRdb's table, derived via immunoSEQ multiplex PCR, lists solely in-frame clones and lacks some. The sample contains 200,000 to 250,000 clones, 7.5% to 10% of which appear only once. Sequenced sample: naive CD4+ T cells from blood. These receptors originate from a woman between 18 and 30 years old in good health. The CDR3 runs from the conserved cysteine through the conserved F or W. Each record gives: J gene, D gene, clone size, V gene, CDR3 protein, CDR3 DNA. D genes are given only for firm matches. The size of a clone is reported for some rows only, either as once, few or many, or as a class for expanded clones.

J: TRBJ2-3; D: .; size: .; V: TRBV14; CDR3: CASSGSPTDTQYF; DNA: TGTGCCAGCAGCGGTAGCCCCACAGATACGCAGTATTTT
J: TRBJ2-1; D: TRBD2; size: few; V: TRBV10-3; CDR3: CAIRGREGLNEQFF; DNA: TGTGCCATCAGAGGGCGGGAGGGCCTCAATGAGCAGTTCTTC
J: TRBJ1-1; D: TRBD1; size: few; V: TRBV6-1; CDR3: CASTDRDTEAFF; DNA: TGTGCCAGCACGGACAGGGACACTGAAGCTTTCTTT
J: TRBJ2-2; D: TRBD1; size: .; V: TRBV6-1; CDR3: CASSLIQGAGELFF; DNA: TGTGCCAGCAGTCTCATACAGGGGGCCGGGGAGCTGTTTTTT
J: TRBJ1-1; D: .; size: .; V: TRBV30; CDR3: CAWISGQIMNTEAFF; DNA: TGTGCCTGGATTTCAGGGCAAATAATGAACACTGAAGCTTTCTTT
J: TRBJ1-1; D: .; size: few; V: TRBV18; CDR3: CASSLGRGSPEAFF; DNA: TGTGCCAGCTCACTTGGCAGGGGTTCCCCTGAAGCTTTCTTT
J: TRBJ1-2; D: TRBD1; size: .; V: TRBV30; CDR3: CAWRDRGANYGYTF; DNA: TGTGCCTGGAGGGACAGGGGAGCTAACTATGGCTACACCTTC
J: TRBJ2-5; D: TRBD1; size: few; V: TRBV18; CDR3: CASSPTGQGSKLTQYF; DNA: TGTGCCAGCTCACCTACGGGACAGGGTTCGAAGTTGACCCAGTACTTC
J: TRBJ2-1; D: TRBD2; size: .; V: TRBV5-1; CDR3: CASSLEGTSWSNEQFF; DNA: TGCGCCAGCAGCTTGGAAGGGACTAGCTGGAGCAATGAGCAGTTCTTC
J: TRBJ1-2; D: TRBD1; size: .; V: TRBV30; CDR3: CAWSYWDSGYGYTF; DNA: TGTGCCTGGAGTTATTGGGACAGTGGCTATGGCTACACCTTC
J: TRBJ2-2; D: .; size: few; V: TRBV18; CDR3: CASSPPHRATGELFF; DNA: TGTGCCAGCTCTCCCCCGCACAGGGCCACCGGGGAGCTGTTTTTT
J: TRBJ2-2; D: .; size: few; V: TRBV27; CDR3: CASTRTGGTGELFF; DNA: TGTGCCAGCACCCGAACCGGAGGCACCGGGGAGCTGTTTTTT
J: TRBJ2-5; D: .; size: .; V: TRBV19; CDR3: CASSGGPGELQETQYF; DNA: TGTGCCAGTAGTGGTGGGCCAGGGGAGCTGCAAGAGACCCAGTACTTC
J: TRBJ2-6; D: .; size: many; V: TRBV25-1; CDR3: CASSEGLRGSGANVLTF; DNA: TGTGCCAGCAGTGAGGGGCTGCGGGGATCTGGGGCCAACGTCCTGACTTTC
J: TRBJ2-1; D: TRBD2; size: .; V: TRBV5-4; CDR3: CASSLELAGGGEQFF; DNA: TGTGCCAGCAGCTTGGAACTAGCGGGAGGGGGTGAGCAGTTCTTC
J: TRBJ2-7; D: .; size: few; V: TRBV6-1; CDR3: CAILLAPRGEQYF; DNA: TGTGCCATCCTACTAGCACCGAGGGGCGAGCAGTACTTC
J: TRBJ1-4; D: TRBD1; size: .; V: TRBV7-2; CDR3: CASSSRRQGASEKLFF; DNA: TGTGCCAGCAGCTCTAGACGACAGGGGGCGAGTGAAAAACTGTTTTTT
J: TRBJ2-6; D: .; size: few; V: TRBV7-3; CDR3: CASSLGGHFSGANVLTF; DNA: TGTGCCAGCAGCTTGGGAGGACATTTCTCTGGGGCCAACGTCCTGACTTTC
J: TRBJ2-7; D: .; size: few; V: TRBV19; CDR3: CASSIAPLTGTYEQYF; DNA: TGTGCCAGTAGTATAGCTCCCCTGACAGGAACCTACGAGCAGTACTTC
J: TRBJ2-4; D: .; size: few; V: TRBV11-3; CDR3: CASSPQGETKNIQYF; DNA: TGTGCCAGCAGCCCCCAAGGGGAAACCAAAAACATTCAGTACTTC
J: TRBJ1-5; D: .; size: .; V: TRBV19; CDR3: CASSRNRARSNQPQHF; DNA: TGTGCCAGTAGTAGAAACAGGGCTCGGAGCAATCAGCCCCAGCATTTT
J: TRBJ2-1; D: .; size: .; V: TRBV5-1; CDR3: CASSPVPSSYNEQFF; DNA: TGCGCCAGCAGCCCGGTTCCTAGCTCCTACAATGAGCAGTTCTTC
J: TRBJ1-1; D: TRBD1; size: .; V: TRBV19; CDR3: CASSTGGQLNTEAFF; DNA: TGTGCCAGTAGTACTGGGGGACAGCTGAACACTGAAGCTTTCTTT
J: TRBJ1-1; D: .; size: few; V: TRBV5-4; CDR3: CASSFGGAMNTEAFF; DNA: TGTGCCAGCAGCTTCGGGGGGGCGATGAACACTGAAGCTTTCTTT
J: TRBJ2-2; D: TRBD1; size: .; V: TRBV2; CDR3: CASSVSGGFAGELFF; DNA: TGTGCCAGCAGTGTCTCAGGGGGTTTCGCCGGGGAGCTGTTTTTT
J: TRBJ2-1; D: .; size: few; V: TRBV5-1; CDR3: CASTRGGIYNEQFF; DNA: TGCGCCAGCACTAGAGGGGGAATCTACAATGAGCAGTTCTTC
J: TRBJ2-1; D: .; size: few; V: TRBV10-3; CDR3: CAISDRQGTYNEQFF; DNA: TGTGCCATCAGTGACAGGCAGGGAACCTACAATGAGCAGTTCTTC
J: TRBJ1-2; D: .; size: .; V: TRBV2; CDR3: CASSAGGTQYKGYTF; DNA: TGTGCCAGCAGTGCCGGCGGAACCCAATACAAGGGCTACACCTTC
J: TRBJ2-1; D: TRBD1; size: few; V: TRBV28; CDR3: CASSGTGVNHAYNEQFF; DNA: TGTGCCAGCAGTGGGACAGGGGTAAACCACGCGTACAATGAGCAGTTCTTC